The 28 T cell receptor beta chains below were found in one sample sequenced in a study of CD8 T cells in Susac syndrome. Random hexamers served to reverse transcribe about 0.45 to 1 ug RNA. Each CDR3 protein is one row after TCRdb ran MiXCR on the immunoSEQ multiplex PCR reads. The sample consists of around 190,000 distinct CDR3 sequences, under 95% of them appearing once. The sample comprised CD4+ T cells from PBMCs. The receptors stem from a human donor in good health.

The V call is TRBV6-1, the J call TRBJ2-2; a possible D gene is TRBD1 (6 bases). The V and J ends lost 6 bases and 4 bases respectively, with 15 bases between them. Germline V CDR1 and CDR2: MNHNS, SASEGT. The CDR3 contains 15 residues. The CDR3 spells CASSEGTGITGELFF. The CDR3 DNA sequence: TGTGCCAGCAGCGAGGGAACAGGGATCACCGGGGAGCTGTTTTTT.

This chain uses TRBV3-1 with TRBJ2-1; D not certain. V lost 1 base and J 7 bases, leaving 5 bases between the germline ends. The CDR3 runs 12 residues. The germline CDR1 and CDR2 sequences are LGHDT and YNNKEL (reference sequence). The CDR3 spells CASSQGWNEQFF. The CDR3, as DNA: TGTGCCAGCAGCCAAGGTTGGAATGAGCAGTTCTTC.

The chain is built from TRBV6-2 or TRBV6-3 and TRBJ2-5; 8 nucleotides match TRBD2. J was trimmed by 2 bases and V by 2 bases; bases with no gene match: 7. The CDR3 consists of 16 residues. Germline V gives CDR1 MNHEY, CDR2 SVGEGT. The CDR3 DNA reads TGTGCCAGCAGTTACCGTCCGGGACTAGGACAAGAGACCCAGTACTTC. This translates into CASSYRPGLGQETQYF.

This chain links TRBV2 with TRBJ1-1; a possible D gene is TRBD1 (5 bases). Trimming pared 0 bases from V and 2 bases from J, leaving 13 bases between. This CDR3 contains 16 residues. Germline CDR1 is SNHLY and CDR2 is FYNNEI. Here the CDR3 DNA reads TGTGCCAGCAGTGAAGCCCCGAAGGGGACCAACACTGAAGCTTTCTTT. This translates into CASSEAPKGTNTEAFF.

The gene calls are TRBV7-2 and TRBJ2-6; 7 nucleotides match TRBD1. J gave up 1 base and V 0 bases, and 12 bases lay outside the gene matches. This CDR3 is built from 20 residues. Germline CDR1 is SGHTA and CDR2 is FQGNSA. The CDR3 reads CASSLAAITGVGSGANVLTF. The DNA for the CDR3 is TGTGCCAGCAGCTTAGCGGCTATAACAGGGGTTGGGTCTGGGGCCAACGTCCTGACTTTC. Variable domain in full (rest from reference TRBV7-2 and TRBJ2-6): GAGVSQSPSNKVTEKGKDVELRCDPISGHTALYWYRQSLGQGLEFLIYFQGNSAPDKSGLPSDRFSAERTGGSVSTLTIQRTQQEDSAVYLCASSLAAITGVGSGANVLTFGAGSRLTVL.

The CDR3 coding sequence is TGTGCCAGCAGTCCGGGACTGGATCCCCGGGAGCTGTTTTTT. Amino acids: CASSPGLDPRELFF. The chain joins TRBV12-3 or TRBV12-4 to TRBJ2-2, with D perhaps TRBD2 (6 bases). The CDR3 length is 14 residues. V lost 5 bases, J lost 9 bases, and 16 bases lay in between.

CDR3 sequence: CASSRASGGTDTQYF. Here the CDR3 DNA reads TGTGCCAGCAGCCGAGCCAGCGGGGGCACAGATACGCAGTATTTT. The V and J genes are TRBV4-2 and TRBJ2-3; 7 positions match TRBD2. V trimming: 4 bases; J trimming: 1 base; junction bases outside the gene matches: 5. This CDR3 is 15 amino acids long. In germline, CDR1 is LGHNA, CDR2 YNFKEQ.

The V gene is TRBV7-9, the J gene TRBJ2-2; D is undetermined. The ends were cut back, 4 bases at V and 7 bases at J, with 10 bases in the middle. Germline V gene data show CDR1 as SEHNR and CDR2 as FQNEAQ (reference sequence). The CDR3 contains 13 residues. The CDR3 DNA reads TGTGCCAGCAGCTCGCTTTGGGGCGGGGAGCTGTTTTTT. As protein: CASSSLWGGELFF.

The CDR3 DNA sequence: TGCAGCGTTGAAGGGGACTTTCAAGCTTTCTTT. Residues: CSVEGDFQAFF. This chain links TRBV29-1 with TRBJ1-1; D might be TRBD1 (5 bases). Germline CDR1 is SQVTM and CDR2 is ANQGSEA. The V end lost 1 base, the J end lost 9 bases, and 9 bases lay between the germline ends. The CDR3 length is 11 residues.

The gene calls are TRBV7-2 and TRBJ2-5, with 7 bases lining up with TRBD1. Germline CDR1 reads SGHTA; CDR2 reads FQGNSA. J lost 13 bases, V lost 5 bases, and 13 bases had no gene match. The CDR3 loop spans 13 amino acids. In nucleotides, the CDR3 is TGTGCCAGCAGCAGCCCCGACAGGGTTGGGGGGTACTTC. It specifies CASSSPDRVGGYF.

This clonotype was seen a few times. The chain links TRBV14 to TRBJ1-1; 9 bases match TRBD1. This CDR3 spans 16 amino acids. The J segment lost 2 bases and the V segment lost 3 bases, leaving 7 bases of the junction unmatched. The V gene's germline CDR1 is SGHDN and CDR2 FVKESK. CDR3 in DNA: TGTGCCAGCAGCCAGGACAGGGGAAATCTTAACACTGAAGCTTTCTTT. Protein: CASSQDRGNLNTEAFF.

This chain connects TRBV3-1 to TRBJ1-3; a possible D gene is TRBD1 (5 bases). Per the germline V gene, CDR1 is LGHDT and CDR2 is YNNKEL (reference sequence). The CDR3 consists of 15 residues. V was cut by 0 bases and J by 3 bases, with 9 bases left in between. CDR3 protein: CASSQDIRGGNTIYF. The CDR3 region has the DNA TGTGCCAGCAGCCAAGATATAAGGGGTGGAAACACCATATATTTT.

This clonotype was detected only once. The rearrangement joins TRBV5-1 to TRBJ2-7, with D possibly being TRBD1 (6 bases). Trimming left V 1 base short and J 6 bases short, with 17 bases between. CDR3 length: 15 amino acids. The germline CDR1 and CDR2 sequences are SGHRS and YFSETQ. In DNA form, the CDR3 reads TGCGCCAGCAGCTTGACAGGGTTTAAATTTGGCGAGCAGTACTTC. Translation: CASSLTGFKFGEQYF. The full variable domain, with the rest looked up from reference TRBV5-1 and TRBJ2-7, is KAGVTQTPRYLIKTRGQQVTLSCSPISGHRSVSWYQQTPGQGLQFLFEYFSETQRNKGNFPGRFSGRQFSNSRSEMNVSTLELGDSALYLCASSLTGFKFGEQYFGPGTRLTVT.

The chain is built from TRBV30 and TRBJ1-2; no clear D gene. Germline CDR1 and CDR2: GTSNPN and SVGIG (reference sequence). This CDR3 spans 14 amino acids. The germline V and J ends were trimmed by 1 base and 2 bases, with 11 bases remaining between them. The CDR3 sequence is CAWSDRRWNYGYTF. The CDR3 DNA is TGTGCCTGGAGTGACCGCAGGTGGAACTATGGCTACACCTTC.

This rearrangement joins TRBV12-3 or TRBV12-4 to TRBJ1-6; D not certain. The V and J ends lost 5 bases and 6 bases respectively, with 11 bases between them. CDR3 length: 14 residues. The CDR3 loop is CASSRPSGNSPLHF. DNA for the CDR3: TGTGCCAGCAGTCGTCCCTCGGGTAATTCACCCCTCCACTTT.

As for this clonotype: The junction and the germline gene differ at one end; a read error may be behind it. The chain couples TRBV5-1 to TRBJ1-2, with no clear D. CDR3 length equals 13 residues. The germline CDR1 and CDR2 sequences are SGHRS and YFSETQ. CDR3 sequence reads: CASSVDEWVGYTF. The CDR3, as DNA: TGCGCCAGCAGCGTGGACGAATGGGTTGGCTACACTTTC. Full variable domain (rest looked up from reference TRBV5-1 and TRBJ1-2): KAGVTQTPRYLIKTRGQQVTLSCSPISGHRSVSWYQQTPGQGLQFLFEYFSETQRNKGNFPGRFSGRQFSNSRSEMNVSTLELGDSALYLCASSVDEWVGYTFGSGTRLTVV.

This chain links TRBV20-1 with TRBJ1-1; D may be TRBD1 (6 bases). This CDR3 has 13 amino acids. Germline lookup yields CDR1 DFQATT and CDR2 SNEGSKA (reference sequence). Trimming left V 4 bases short and J 5 bases short, with 14 bases between. In DNA form, the CDR3 reads TGCAGTGCTACAACAGGGAAGGGGACTGAAGCTTTCTTT. This sequence encodes CSATTGKGTEAFF.

The chain has TRBV7-2 and TRBJ1-4; D unresolved. This CDR3 has 15 amino acids. Per germline, CDR1 SGHTA and CDR2 FQGNSA. Trimming took off 1 base at V and 0 bases at J, with 6 bases between the two ends. This CDR3 is CASSLERATNEKLFF. The CDR3 coding sequence is TGTGCCAGCAGCTTAGAACGGGCAACTAATGAAAAACTGTTTTTT.

This chain links TRBV2 with TRBJ2-3; the match to TRBD1 covers 12 bases. Germline V CDR1 and CDR2: SNHLY, FYNNEI. The CDR3 spans 15 residues. V trimming: 8 bases; J trimming: 4 bases; junction bases outside the gene matches: 7. The chain's CDR3 is CASGYGTGGPDTQYF. The DNA for the CDR3 is TGTGCCAGCGGTTACGGGACAGGGGGCCCAGATACGCAGTATTTT.

This rearrangement joins TRBV15 to TRBJ2-3; D might be TRBD2 (5 bases). The CDR3 runs to 14 residues. V lost 4 bases and J 6 bases, leaving 14 bases between the germline ends. The germline V gene has CDR1 LNHNV and CDR2 YYDKDF (reference sequence). The CDR3 sequence is CATSKAGSLDTQYF. The CDR3 nucleotides read TGTGCCACCAGCAAGGCGGGCAGTTTGGATACGCAGTATTTT. Combining the CDR3 with reference TRBV15 and TRBJ2-3 gives the whole variable domain DAMVIQNPRYQVTQFGKPVTLSCSQTLNHNVMYWYQQKSSQAPKLLFHYYDKDFNNEADTPDNFQSRRPNTSFCFLDIRSPGLGDTAMYLCATSKAGSLDTQYFGPGTRLTVL.

The rearrangement uses TRBV6-6 and TRBJ2-1; D could derive from TRBD1 or TRBD2 (5 bases each). V lost 7 bases, J lost 14 bases, and 15 bases lay in between. CDR1 is MNHNY, CDR2 SVGAGI, per germline (reference sequence). The CDR3 totals 11 residues. The CDR3 bases are TGTGCCAGCACCATTGAGGGGCGAGAGTTCTTC. It encodes CASTIEGREFF.

V usage is TRBV3-1 and J usage is TRBJ2-7; TRBD2 agrees at 10 bases. The length of the CDR3 is 17 residues. Germline loops: CDR1 LGHDT, CDR2 YNNKEL (reference sequence). CDR3 loop: CANSQTWCLAGVYEQYV. CDR3 sequence (DNA): TGTGCCAACAGCCAAACATGGTGTCTAGCGGGGGTCTACGAGCAGTACGTC.

The chain links TRBV5-8 to TRBJ2-3; maybe TRBD2 (6 bases). Trimming removed 0 bases from V and 1 base from J, with 12 bases in between. The CDR3 consists of 16 residues. Germline loops: CDR1 SGHTS, CDR2 YDEGEE. In DNA form, the CDR3 reads TGTGCCAGCAGCTTGGGTCTAGGGGAGGGCACAGATACGCAGTATTTT. Translation gives CASSLGLGEGTDTQYF.

V and J are TRBV20-1 and TRBJ1-6; TRBD1 matches at 8 bases. Per germline, CDR1 DFQATT and CDR2 SNEGSKA (reference sequence). Trimming at V came to 1 base and at J to 10 bases, leaving 9 bases not matched to a gene. The CDR3 is 15 residues long. CDR3 sequence reads: CSARAGGTGGSPLHF. The CDR3 DNA follows: TGCAGTGCTAGAGCGGGTGGGACAGGCGGATCACCCCTCCACTTT.

The chain combines TRBV3-1 with TRBJ1-5; D not resolved. V lost 0 bases to trimming and J lost 3 bases, with 3 bases between them. CDR3 length: 13 amino acids. The V gene's germline CDR1 is LGHDT and CDR2 YNNKEL (reference sequence). In DNA form, the CDR3 reads TGTGCCAGCAGCCAAGAAGCCAATCAGCCCCAGCATTTT. Translated: CASSQEANQPQHF.

V is TRBV19 and J is TRBJ1-5, with D maybe TRBD1 (5 bases). Germline V CDR1 and CDR2: LNHDA, SQIVND (reference sequence). The CDR3 runs 14 residues. V lost 7 bases and J 0 bases, leaving 10 bases between the germline ends. The CDR3: CASKDGHSNQPQHF. DNA of the CDR3: TGTGCCAGTAAGGACGGACATAGCAATCAGCCCCAGCATTTT.

This chain links TRBV7-6 with TRBJ1-5; D unresolved. With 4 bases removed from V and 6 bases from J, the gap between germline ends came to 25 bases. The germline V gene encodes CDR1 SGHVS and CDR2 FNYEAQ. This CDR3 comprises 18 residues. In nucleotides, the CDR3 is TGTGCCAGCAGCTCCGAAAGGAGGATATTCGGTGCGGGTCAGCCCCAGCATTTT. Translated: CASSSERRIFGAGQPQHF.

V is TRBV5-6 and J is TRBJ1-2, with TRBD1 matching 7 bases. Germline CDR1 is SGHDT and CDR2 is YYEEEE. With 4 bases clipped from V and 8 bases from J, the junction kept 11 bases outside the gene matches. The CDR3 has 14 residues. The CDR3 reads CASSGSTGLDGYTF. In DNA form, the CDR3 reads TGTGCCAGCAGCGGCTCGACAGGGTTGGACGGCTACACCTTC.